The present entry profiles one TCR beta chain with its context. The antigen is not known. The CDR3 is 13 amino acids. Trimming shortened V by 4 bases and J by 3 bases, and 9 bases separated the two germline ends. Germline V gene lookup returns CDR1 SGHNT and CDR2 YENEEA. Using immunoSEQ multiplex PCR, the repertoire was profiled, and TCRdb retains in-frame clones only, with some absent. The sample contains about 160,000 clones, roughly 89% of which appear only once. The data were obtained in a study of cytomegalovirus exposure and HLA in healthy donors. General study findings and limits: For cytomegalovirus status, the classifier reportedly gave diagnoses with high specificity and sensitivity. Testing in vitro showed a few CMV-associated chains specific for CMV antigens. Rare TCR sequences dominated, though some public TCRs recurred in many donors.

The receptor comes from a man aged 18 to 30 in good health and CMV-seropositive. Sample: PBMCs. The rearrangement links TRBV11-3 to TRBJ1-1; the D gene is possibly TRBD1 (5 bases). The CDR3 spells CASSSRADTEAFF. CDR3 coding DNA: TGTGCCAGCAGCTCCAGGGCGGACACTGAAGCTTTCTTT.